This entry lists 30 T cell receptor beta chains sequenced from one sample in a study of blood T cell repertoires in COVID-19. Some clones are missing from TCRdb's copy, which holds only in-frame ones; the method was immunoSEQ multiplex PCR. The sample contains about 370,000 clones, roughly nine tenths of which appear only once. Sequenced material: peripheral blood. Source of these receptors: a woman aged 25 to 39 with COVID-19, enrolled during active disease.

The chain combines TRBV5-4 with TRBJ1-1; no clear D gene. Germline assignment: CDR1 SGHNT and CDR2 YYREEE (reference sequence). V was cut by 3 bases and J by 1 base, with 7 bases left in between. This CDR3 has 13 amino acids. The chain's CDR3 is CASSSIENTEAFF. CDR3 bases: TGTGCCAGCAGCTCGATAGAGAACACTGAAGCTTTCTTT.

CDR3 amino acids: CASSGTVSYEQYF. CDR3 nucleotide sequence: TGTGCCAGCAGCGGAACAGTTTCCTACGAGCAGTACTTC. The chain couples TRBV6-2 or TRBV6-3 to TRBJ2-7; D gene uncertain. There are 13 residues in the CDR3. CDR1 and CDR2 (germline): MNHEY, SVGEGT. Trimming removed 6 bases at V and 1 base at J, with 10 bases between.

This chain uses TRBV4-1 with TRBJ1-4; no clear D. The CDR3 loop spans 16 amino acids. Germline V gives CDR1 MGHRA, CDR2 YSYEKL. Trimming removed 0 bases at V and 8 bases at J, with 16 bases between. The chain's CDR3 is CASSQDRGGSDEKLFF. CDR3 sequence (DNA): TGCGCCAGCAGCCAAGATCGTGGAGGGTCGGACGAAAAACTGTTTTTT.

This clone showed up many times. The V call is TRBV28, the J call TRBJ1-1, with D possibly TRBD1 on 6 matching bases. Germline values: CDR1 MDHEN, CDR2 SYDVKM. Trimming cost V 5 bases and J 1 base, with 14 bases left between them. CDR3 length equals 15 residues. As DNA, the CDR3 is TGTGCCAGCAGTGCCCCGGGACATGGGAACACTGAAGCTTTCTTT. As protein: CASSAPGHGNTEAFF.

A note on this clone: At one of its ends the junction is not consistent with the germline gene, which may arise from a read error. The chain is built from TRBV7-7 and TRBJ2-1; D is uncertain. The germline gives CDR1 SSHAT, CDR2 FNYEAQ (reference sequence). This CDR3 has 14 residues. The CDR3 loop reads CASSLDSTYNEQFF. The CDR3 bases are TGTGCTAGCAGCTTAGATAGTACCTACAATGAGCAGTTCTTC.

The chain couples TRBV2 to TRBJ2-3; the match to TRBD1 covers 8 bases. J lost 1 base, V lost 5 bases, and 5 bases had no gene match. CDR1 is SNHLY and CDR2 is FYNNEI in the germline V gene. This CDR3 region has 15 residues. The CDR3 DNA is TGTGCCAGCAGTCCCGGGACAGGCGGCACAGATACGCAGTATTTT. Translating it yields CASSPGTGGTDTQYF.

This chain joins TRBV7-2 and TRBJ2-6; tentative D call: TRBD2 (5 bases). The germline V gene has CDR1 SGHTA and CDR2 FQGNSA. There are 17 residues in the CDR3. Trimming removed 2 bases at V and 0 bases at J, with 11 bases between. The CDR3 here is CASSLTGSDSGANVLTF. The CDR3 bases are TGTGCCAGCAGCTTAACGGGGTCTGACTCTGGGGCCAACGTCCTGACTTTC.

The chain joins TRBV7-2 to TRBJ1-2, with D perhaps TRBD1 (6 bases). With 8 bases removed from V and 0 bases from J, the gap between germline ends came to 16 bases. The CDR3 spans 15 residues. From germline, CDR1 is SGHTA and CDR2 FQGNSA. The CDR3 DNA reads TGTGCCAGCGGAGACAGGTTGGGTACTAACTATGGCTACACCTTC. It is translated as CASGDRLGTNYGYTF.

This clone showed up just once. The CDR3 sequence is CATTNDRNQPQHF. The CDR3 DNA is TGCGCCACCACGAACGACAGGAATCAGCCCCAGCATTTT. This chain joins TRBV10-2 and TRBJ1-5; a possible D gene is TRBD1 (6 bases). V was trimmed by 10 bases and J by 4 bases, leaving 14 bases between them. Germline CDR1 is WSHSY and CDR2 is SAAADI. The CDR3 is 13 residues long.

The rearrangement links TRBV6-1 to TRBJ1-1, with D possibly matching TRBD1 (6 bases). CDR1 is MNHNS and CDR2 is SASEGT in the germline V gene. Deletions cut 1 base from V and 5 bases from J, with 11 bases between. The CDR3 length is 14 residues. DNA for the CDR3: TGTGCCAGCAGTGAAGGAGGGGGTGAAACTGAAGCTTTCTTT. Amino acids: CASSEGGGETEAFF.

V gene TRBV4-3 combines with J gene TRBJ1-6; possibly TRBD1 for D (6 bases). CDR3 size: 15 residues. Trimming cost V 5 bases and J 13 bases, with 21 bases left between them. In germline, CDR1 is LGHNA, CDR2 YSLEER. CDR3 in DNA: TGCGCCAGCAGCACGGCCGGGACACCGGGGGGCCCCCTCCACTTT. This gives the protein CASSTAGTPGGPLHF.

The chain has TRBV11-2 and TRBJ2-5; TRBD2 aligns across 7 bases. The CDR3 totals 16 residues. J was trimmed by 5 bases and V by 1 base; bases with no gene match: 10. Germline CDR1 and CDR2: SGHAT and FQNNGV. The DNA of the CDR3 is TGTGCCAGCAGCTTAGGCGGGGGTTTAGTAGGCGAGACCCAGTACTTC. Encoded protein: CASSLGGGLVGETQYF.

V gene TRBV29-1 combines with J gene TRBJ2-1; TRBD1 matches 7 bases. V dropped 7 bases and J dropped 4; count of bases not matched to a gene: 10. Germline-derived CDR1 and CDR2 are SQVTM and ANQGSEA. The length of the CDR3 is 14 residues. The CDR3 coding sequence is TGCAGCGCTACCGGGACAGCAGGATACAATGAGCAGTTCTTC. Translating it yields CSATGTAGYNEQFF.

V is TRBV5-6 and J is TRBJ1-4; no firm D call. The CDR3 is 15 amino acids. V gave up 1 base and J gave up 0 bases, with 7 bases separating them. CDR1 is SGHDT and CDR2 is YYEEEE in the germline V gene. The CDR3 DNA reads TGTGCCAGCAGCTTGATCGAGACAACTAATGAAAAACTGTTTTTT. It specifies CASSLIETTNEKLFF.

The CDR3: CASSFRTVEPTEAFF. The CDR3 DNA reads as TGTGCCAGCAGCTTCCGGACAGTTGAGCCCACTGAAGCTTTCTTT. V usage is TRBV11-3 and J usage is TRBJ1-1; possibly TRBD1 for D (6 bases). V gave up 3 bases and J gave up 4 bases, with 15 bases separating them. Germline-derived CDR1 and CDR2 are SGHNT and YENEEA. The CDR3 has 15 amino acids.

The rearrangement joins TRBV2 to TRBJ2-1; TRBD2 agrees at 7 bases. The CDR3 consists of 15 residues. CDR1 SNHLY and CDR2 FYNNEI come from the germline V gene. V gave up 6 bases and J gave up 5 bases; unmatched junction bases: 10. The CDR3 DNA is TGTGCCAGCAGGGGCGAAGCGGGGCCCAACAATGAGCAGTTCTTC. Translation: CASRGEAGPNNEQFF.

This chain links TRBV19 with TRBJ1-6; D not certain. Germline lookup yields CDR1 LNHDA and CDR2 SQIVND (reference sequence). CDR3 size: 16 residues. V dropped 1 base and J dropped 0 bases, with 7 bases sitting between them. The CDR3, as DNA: TGTGCCAGTAGTATAGGGGCAAGCTCCTATAATTCACCCCTCCACTTT. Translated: CASSIGASSYNSPLHF.

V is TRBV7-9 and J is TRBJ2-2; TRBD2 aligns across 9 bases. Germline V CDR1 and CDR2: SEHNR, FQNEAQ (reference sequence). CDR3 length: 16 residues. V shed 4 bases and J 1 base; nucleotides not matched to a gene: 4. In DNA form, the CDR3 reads TGTGCCAGCAGCTCTCATAGCGGGGGGAACACCGGGGAGCTGTTTTTT. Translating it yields CASSSHSGGNTGELFF.

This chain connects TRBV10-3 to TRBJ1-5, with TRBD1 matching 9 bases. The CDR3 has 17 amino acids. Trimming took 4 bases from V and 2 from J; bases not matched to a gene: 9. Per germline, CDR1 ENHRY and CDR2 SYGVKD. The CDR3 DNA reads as TGTGCCATCAGTGGGACAGGGGCACAAGGCGGCAATCAGCCCCAGCATTTT. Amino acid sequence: CAISGTGAQGGNQPQHF.

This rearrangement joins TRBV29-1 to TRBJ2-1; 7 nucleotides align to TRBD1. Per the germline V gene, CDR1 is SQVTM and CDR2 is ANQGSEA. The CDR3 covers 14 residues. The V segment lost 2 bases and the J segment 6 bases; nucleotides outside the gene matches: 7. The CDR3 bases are TGCAGCGTTGAAAGGGGGCGTGGTGGCAATGAGCAGTTCTTC. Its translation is CSVERGRGGNEQFF.

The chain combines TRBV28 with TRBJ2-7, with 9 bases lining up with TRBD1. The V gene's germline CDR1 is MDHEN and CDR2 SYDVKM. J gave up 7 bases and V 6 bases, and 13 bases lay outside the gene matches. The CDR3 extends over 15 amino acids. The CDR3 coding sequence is TGTGCCAGCAGCCCACTGACAGGGGGTTTCTCTGAGCAGTACTTC. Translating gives CASSPLTGGFSEQYF.

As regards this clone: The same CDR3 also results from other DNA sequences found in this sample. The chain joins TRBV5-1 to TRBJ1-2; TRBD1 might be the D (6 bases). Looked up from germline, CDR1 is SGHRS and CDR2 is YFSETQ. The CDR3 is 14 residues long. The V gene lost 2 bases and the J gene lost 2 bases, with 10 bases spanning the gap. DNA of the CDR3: TGCGCCAGCAGCTTAGGACAGCCCAACTATGGCTACACCTTC. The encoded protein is CASSLGQPNYGYTF.

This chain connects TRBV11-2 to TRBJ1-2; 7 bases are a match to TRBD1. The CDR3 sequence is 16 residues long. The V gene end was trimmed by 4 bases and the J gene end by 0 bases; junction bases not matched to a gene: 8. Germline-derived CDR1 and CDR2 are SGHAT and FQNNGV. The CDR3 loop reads CASSSHRDRSNYGYTF. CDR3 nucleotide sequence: TGTGCCAGCAGCTCGCACCGGGACAGATCTAACTATGGCTACACCTTC.

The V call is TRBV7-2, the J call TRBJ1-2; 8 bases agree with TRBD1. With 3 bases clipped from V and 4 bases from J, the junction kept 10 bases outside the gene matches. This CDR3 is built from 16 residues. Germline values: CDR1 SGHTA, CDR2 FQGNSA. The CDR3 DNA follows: TGTGCCAGCAGCTTGGGGCCAGTAGACAGGGGCTATGGCTACACCTTC. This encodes CASSLGPVDRGYGYTF.

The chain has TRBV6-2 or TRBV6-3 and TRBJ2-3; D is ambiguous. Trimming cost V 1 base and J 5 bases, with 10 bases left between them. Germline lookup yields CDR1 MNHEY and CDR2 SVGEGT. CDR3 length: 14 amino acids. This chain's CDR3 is CASSYWITEDTQYF. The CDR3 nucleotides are TGTGCCAGCAGTTACTGGATCACAGAAGATACGCAGTATTTT.

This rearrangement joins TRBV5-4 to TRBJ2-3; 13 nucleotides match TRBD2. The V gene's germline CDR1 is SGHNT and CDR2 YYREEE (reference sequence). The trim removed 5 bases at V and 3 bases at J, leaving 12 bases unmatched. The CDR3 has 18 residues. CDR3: CASSPGLAGVTGTDTQYF. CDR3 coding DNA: TGTGCCAGCAGTCCAGGACTAGCGGGGGTGACTGGAACAGATACGCAGTATTTT.

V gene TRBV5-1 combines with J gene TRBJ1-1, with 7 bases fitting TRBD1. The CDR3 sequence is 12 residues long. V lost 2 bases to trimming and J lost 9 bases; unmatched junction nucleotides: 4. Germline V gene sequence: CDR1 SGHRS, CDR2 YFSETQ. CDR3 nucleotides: TGCGCCAGCAGCTTTGAGAGGGGGCAAGCTTTCTTT. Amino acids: CASSFERGQAFF.

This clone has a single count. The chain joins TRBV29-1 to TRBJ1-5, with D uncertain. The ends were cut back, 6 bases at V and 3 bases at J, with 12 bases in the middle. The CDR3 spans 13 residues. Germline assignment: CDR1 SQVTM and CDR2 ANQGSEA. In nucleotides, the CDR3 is TGCAGCGTCCGCGAAGAACTCAATCAGCCCCAGCATTTT. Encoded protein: CSVREELNQPQHF.

The chain's CDR3 is CASSLENTDTQYF. DNA of the CDR3: TGTGCCAGCAGTTTAGAGAACACAGATACGCAGTATTTT. The rearrangement links TRBV6-4 to TRBJ2-3; unclear D gene. In germline, CDR1 is MRHNA, CDR2 SNTAGT. Deletions cut 5 bases from V and 2 bases from J, with 8 bases between. The CDR3 sequence is 13 residues long.

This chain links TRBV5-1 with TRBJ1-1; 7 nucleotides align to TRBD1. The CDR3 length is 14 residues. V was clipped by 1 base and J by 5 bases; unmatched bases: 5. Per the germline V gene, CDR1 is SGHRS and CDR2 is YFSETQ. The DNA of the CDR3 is TGCGCCAGCAGCTTGCAGGGGGGAGGTACTGAAGCTTTCTTT. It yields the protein CASSLQGGGTEAFF.